This note documents a single T cell receptor (beta chain) sequence. Primed by a sample-barcoded 5' primer and a J-beta primer mix, a second PCR proceeded for about 7 to 11 cycles. TCRdb reprocessed the 5' RACE reads with MiXCR, giving one entry per CDR3 protein. The sample holds roughly 560,000 distinct CDR3 sequences, nearly 25% seen once. These data are taken from a study of blood T cells in healthy people across ages. The same data also went into a second study, on T cells of mothers and their children. From that second work: Each mother gave over 9 million TCR beta CDR3 reads; each child, roughly 3 million. Persistent microchimeric T cell clones were sought, and none were detected.

The receptor's source is a boy younger than 18 in good health. The sample comprised blood.

As DNA, the CDR3 is TGTGCCAGCAGCTTCCAAATAGCATCTGGGGCCAACGTCCTGACTTTC. It codes for CASSFQIASGANVLTF. The chain is built from TRBV7-9 and TRBJ2-6; D is unclear. Germline V gene lookup returns CDR1 SEHNR and CDR2 FQNEAQ (reference sequence). V dropped 3 bases and J dropped 1 base, with 10 bases sitting between them. The length of the CDR3 is 16 residues.